This entry lists 32 T cell receptor beta chains sequenced from one sample in a study of OX40 agonist ivuxolimab in advanced cancers. The protocol was immunoSEQ multiplex PCR, while the TCRdb copy is restricted to in-frame clones and leaves out a portion. The sample has roughly 79,000 clones; more than 80% are singletons. The material was CD4+ or CD8+ T cells sorted from blood, obtained in a trial of the OX40 agonist ivuxolimab. These TCRs come from an adult with an advanced solid tumor such as melanoma, head and neck, liver or kidney cancer.

The chain uses TRBV4-3 and TRBJ2-4; tentatively, D is TRBD1 (5 bases). Germline V gives CDR1 LGHNA, CDR2 YSLEER. The CDR3 runs to 17 residues. V dropped 5 bases and J dropped 3 bases, with 20 bases sitting between them. The CDR3 loop reads CASSERGGPQGKNIQYF. DNA for the CDR3: TGCGCCAGCAGCGAAAGGGGTGGGCCCCAAGGCAAAAACATTCAGTACTTC.

This chain joins TRBV5-1 and TRBJ2-5; no definite D call. Germline CDR1 and CDR2: SGHRS and YFSETQ. The CDR3 length is 16 residues. V dropped 3 bases and J dropped 1 base, with 16 bases sitting between them. The CDR3 loop is CASSSFYLGRQETQYF. The CDR3 bases are TGCGCCAGCAGCTCTTTCTACCTAGGGCGCCAAGAGACCCAGTACTTC.

The DNA of the CDR3 is TGTGCCAGCAGCCACTCGAGGGACAGGGGATGGACCGGGGAGCTGTTTTTT. Protein product: CASSHSRDRGWTGELFF. The genes are TRBV28 and TRBJ2-2; 10 bases match TRBD1. V gave up 6 bases and J gave up 5 bases; unmatched junction bases: 12. This CDR3 spans 17 amino acids. Germline V gene lookup returns CDR1 MDHEN and CDR2 SYDVKM.

CDR3 nucleotide sequence: TGTGCCAGCAGCCCGGACTCCCAATCCCACGAGCAGTACTTC. Amino acid sequence: CASSPDSQSHEQYF. The chain couples TRBV7-3 to TRBJ2-7; weak D call: TRBD2 (5 bases). V was clipped by 5 bases and J by 5 bases, with 16 bases between them. CDR1 is SGHTA, CDR2 FQGTGA, per germline. The CDR3 runs to 14 residues.

This clone was recorded only once. The chain joins TRBV30 to TRBJ1-1; D not resolved. V was trimmed by 3 bases and J by 0 bases, leaving 5 bases between them. The length of the CDR3 is 12 residues. Germline-derived CDR1 and CDR2 are GTSNPN and SVGIG (reference sequence). CDR3 region: CAWRHLNTEAFF. The CDR3 coding sequence is TGTGCCTGGAGGCATCTGAACACTGAAGCTTTCTTT.

This chain uses TRBV7-9 with TRBJ1-4, with 8 positions matching TRBD1. Germline loops: CDR1 SEHNR, CDR2 FQNEAQ (reference sequence). This CDR3 has 17 residues. J gave up 4 bases and V 1 base, and 8 bases lay outside the gene matches. The chain's CDR3 is CASSLVAGGAGNEKLFF. CDR3 sequence (DNA): TGTGCCAGCAGCTTAGTTGCAGGGGGCGCCGGTAATGAAAAACTGTTTTTT.

This chain links TRBV5-1 with TRBJ2-1; D possibly corresponds to TRBD1 (6 bases). CDR1 and CDR2 from the germline V gene are SGHRS and YFSETQ. Trimming shortened V by 4 bases and J by 3 bases, and 17 bases separated the two germline ends. CDR3 size: 16 residues. This CDR3 is CASSLNRDLLYNEQFF. In DNA form, the CDR3 reads TGCGCCAGCAGCCTAAACAGGGATCTTCTCTACAATGAGCAGTTCTTC.

The chain employs TRBV28 and TRBJ2-1; 9 bases match TRBD2. Germline-derived CDR1 and CDR2 are MDHEN and SYDVKM. The CDR3 spans 14 residues. The J segment lost 2 bases and the V segment lost 11 bases, leaving 7 bases of the junction unmatched. The CDR3 reads CAGGTSSPYNEQFF. CDR3 coding DNA: TGTGCCGGGGGGACTAGCAGTCCCTACAATGAGCAGTTCTTC.

The chain employs TRBV6-1 and TRBJ2-7, with D possibly being TRBD2 (5 bases). Trimming took off 7 bases at V and 3 bases at J, with 10 bases between the two ends. This CDR3 region has 12 residues. Per the germline V gene, CDR1 is MNHNS and CDR2 is SASEGT. CDR3 bases: TGTGCCAGCAAGACGGACTTCTACGAGCAGTACTTC. This sequence encodes CASKTDFYEQYF.

This rearrangement joins TRBV10-3 to TRBJ1-1; D might be TRBD1 (5 bases). This CDR3 comprises 15 residues. Looked up from germline, CDR1 is ENHRY and CDR2 is SYGVKD. V was shortened by 3 bases and J by 4 bases, with 15 bases between the two germline ends. The CDR3 reads CAISESGTRRTEAFF. CDR3 DNA sequence: TGTGCCATCAGTGAATCCGGGACGCGGCGCACTGAAGCTTTCTTT.

The gene calls are TRBV2 and TRBJ1-1, with D maybe TRBD1 (5 bases). Trimming took off 2 bases at V and 3 bases at J, with 10 bases between the two ends. Germline values: CDR1 SNHLY, CDR2 FYNNEI. The CDR3 runs 14 residues. Here the CDR3 reads CASSEQGGDTEAFF. Here the CDR3 DNA reads TGTGCCAGCAGTGAACAGGGTGGAGACACTGAAGCTTTCTTT.

This chain uses TRBV6-5 with TRBJ1-1, with D hard to call. The CDR3 extends over 13 amino acids. The germline gives CDR1 MNHEY, CDR2 SVGAGI. Trimming removed 4 bases at V and 2 bases at J, with 8 bases between. CDR3 in DNA: TGTGCCAGCAGTTTTTCAGGTAACACTGAAGCTTTCTTT. It translates to CASSFSGNTEAFF.

CDR3 in amino acids: CAWSETQQETQYF. For the CDR3, the DNA is TGTGCCTGGTCTGAAACCCAGCAAGAGACCCAGTACTTC. The gene calls are TRBV30 and TRBJ2-5; D gene unclear. Germline lookup yields CDR1 GTSNPN and CDR2 SVGIG (reference sequence). Trimming left V 5 bases short and J 2 bases short, with 12 bases between. CDR3 size: 13 residues.

This clone was observed once. This sequence joins TRBV28 and TRBJ2-3, with D maybe TRBD2 (5 bases). V lost 3 bases to trimming and J lost 6 bases, with 19 bases between them. This CDR3 has 16 residues. Germline V lookup: CDR1 MDHEN, CDR2 SYDVKM. The CDR3 loop is CASSFKRWLGGDTQYF. DNA for the CDR3: TGTGCCAGCAGTTTCAAGCGGTGGCTGGGCGGGGATACGCAGTATTTT.

This rearrangement joins TRBV9 to TRBJ2-5; TRBD1 is a possible D gene (6 bases). There are 15 residues in the CDR3. Looked up from germline, CDR1 is SGDLS and CDR2 is YYNGEE. V was shortened by 0 bases and J by 4 bases, with 13 bases between the two germline ends. CDR3 region: CASSVAPGAGETQYF. The CDR3 DNA sequence: TGTGCCAGCAGCGTAGCACCAGGGGCCGGAGAGACCCAGTACTTC.

The chain links TRBV5-4 to TRBJ1-2; perhaps TRBD1 as D (6 bases). This CDR3 is 16 amino acids long. From germline, CDR1 is SGHNT and CDR2 YYREEE (reference sequence). Trimming left V 0 bases short and J 3 bases short, with 15 bases between. CDR3 in amino acids: CASSLGRGPQDYGYTF. The CDR3 DNA reads as TGTGCCAGCAGCTTGGGCCGGGGGCCACAAGACTATGGCTACACCTTC.

The V and J genes are TRBV6-5 and TRBJ1-1, with no clear D. There are 14 residues in the CDR3. The V end lost 5 bases, the J end lost 0 bases, and 10 bases lay between the germline ends. Germline lookup yields CDR1 MNHEY and CDR2 SVGAGI. The CDR3 region is CASSSGVMNTEAFF. For the CDR3, the DNA is TGTGCCAGCAGTAGCGGAGTCATGAACACTGAAGCTTTCTTT.

The chain combines TRBV5-1 with TRBJ2-1, with a tentative D call TRBD1 (6 bases). CDR1 is SGHRS and CDR2 is YFSETQ in the germline V gene. V was trimmed by 2 bases and J by 2 bases, leaving 11 bases between them. The CDR3 length is 15 residues. Written as DNA, the CDR3 is TGCGCCAGCAGCTTAGGCAACAGGGCCTACAATGAGCAGTTCTTC. Its protein product is CASSLGNRAYNEQFF.

The count of this clone is one. The rearrangement uses TRBV9 and TRBJ2-3, with 8 bases that match TRBD2. This CDR3 spans 17 amino acids. Losses at the gene ends were 0 bases for V and 4 bases for J; bases not matched to a gene: 10. Germline lookup yields CDR1 SGDLS and CDR2 YYNGEE. The CDR3 DNA is TGTGCCAGCAGCGTAGCCCCCGGGGGGGGGACGGCAGATACGCAGTATTTT. This encodes CASSVAPGGGTADTQYF.

V usage is TRBV6-5 and J usage is TRBJ2-3; D perhaps matches TRBD1 (5 bases). The CDR3 totals 14 residues. Germline CDR1 is MNHEY and CDR2 is SVGAGI. Trimming left V 2 bases short and J 6 bases short, with 12 bases between. The CDR3 is CASSYRRGWDTQYF. DNA for the CDR3: TGTGCCAGCAGTTACAGAAGGGGTTGGGATACGCAGTATTTT.

The gene calls are TRBV5-4 and TRBJ1-2; 7 bases agree with TRBD1. The germline CDR1 and CDR2 sequences are SGHNT and YYREEE (reference sequence). The CDR3 length is 12 residues. V gave up 3 bases and J gave up 8 bases; unmatched junction bases: 4. The CDR3 reads CASSSRQGGYTF. The CDR3 DNA sequence: TGTGCCAGCAGCTCTCGACAGGGAGGCTACACCTTC. Filled out from reference TRBV5-4 and TRBJ1-2, the complete variable domain reads ETGVTQSPTHLIKTRGQQVTLRCSSQSGHNTVSWYQQALGQGPQFIFQYYREEENGRGNFPPRFSGLQFPNYSSELNVNALELDDSALYLCASSSRQGGYTFGSGTRLTVV.

The chain is built from TRBV7-2 and TRBJ2-3, with TRBD1 identical over 10 bases. The CDR3 loop spans 15 amino acids. After removal of 5 bases from V and 3 bases from J, the junction contained 5 bases not matched to a gene. Germline V gene data show CDR1 as SGHTA and CDR2 as FQGNSA. CDR3 residues: CASSTGQGGTDTQYF. The CDR3 DNA sequence: TGTGCCAGCAGCACAGGACAGGGGGGGACAGATACGCAGTATTTT.

This clone was counted between two and nine times. This chain uses TRBV29-1 with TRBJ2-5; 8 bases map to TRBD1. J lost 5 bases, V lost 4 bases, and 6 bases had no gene match. The CDR3 spans 13 residues. Germline V lookup: CDR1 SQVTM, CDR2 ANQGSEA. CDR3 bases: TGCAGCGTTGTTGGCAGGGGGCACGAGACCCAGTACTTC. Translating gives CSVVGRGHETQYF.

The J gene is TRBJ2-3, the V gene TRBV29-1; D unclear. The CDR3 spans 12 residues. Germline V gives CDR1 SQVTM, CDR2 ANQGSEA. Between the trimmed V and J ends, which lost 4 bases and 4 bases, there was a span of 9 bases. The CDR3 loop reads CSVVLVADTQYF. In DNA, the CDR3 is TGCAGCGTTGTTTTAGTCGCAGATACGCAGTATTTT.

The rearrangement joins TRBV19 to TRBJ2-1; the D call may be TRBD1 or TRBD2 (6 bases each). The CDR3 runs 18 residues. The V gene lost 5 bases and the J gene lost 0 bases, with 20 bases spanning the gap. Germline V gives CDR1 LNHDA, CDR2 SQIVND (reference sequence). The CDR3 reads CASSLLQGTGLSYNEQFF. In DNA, the CDR3 is TGTGCCAGTAGTCTATTACAGGGAACGGGACTCTCCTACAATGAGCAGTTCTTC.

This chain uses TRBV7-9 with TRBJ1-4; no clear D. This CDR3 contains 15 residues. In germline, CDR1 is SEHNR, CDR2 FQNEAQ (reference sequence). V lost 1 base to trimming and J lost 4 bases, with 10 bases between them. The DNA of the CDR3 is TGTGCCAGCAGCTTAGGCGGGCACGGTAATGAAAAACTGTTTTTT. Its translation is CASSLGGHGNEKLFF.

This clone was recorded a few times. The gene calls are TRBV28 and TRBJ1-2, with no clear D. Germline lookup yields CDR1 MDHEN and CDR2 SYDVKM. CDR3 length: 14 residues. The V and J ends lost 2 bases and 7 bases respectively, with 14 bases between them. CDR3 amino acids: CASSLRGSLAGYTF. Here the CDR3 DNA reads TGTGCCAGCAGTTTACGGGGTTCACTGGCTGGCTACACCTTC.

Only a few counts were recorded for this clone. V usage is TRBV30 and J usage is TRBJ1-2; TRBD1 is a possible D gene (5 bases). Trimming cost V 0 bases and J 14 bases, with 22 bases left between them. The germline gives CDR1 GTSNPN, CDR2 SVGIG (reference sequence). The CDR3 has 14 amino acids. CDR3 amino acids: CAWSVPGTRLLATF. CDR3 nucleotides: TGTGCCTGGAGTGTACCAGGGACTCGTCTACTGGCGACCTTC.

This clone has a single count. The chain employs TRBV27 and TRBJ1-2, with a possible D match to TRBD1 (5 bases). Germline CDR1 is MNHEY and CDR2 is SMNVEV (reference sequence). This CDR3 is 15 amino acids long. Trimming took 6 bases from V and 1 from J, leaving 15 bases between them. As DNA, the CDR3 is TGTGCCAGCAGGGGACCGGGACTGAGTAACTATGGCTACACCTTC. This encodes CASRGPGLSNYGYTF.

The chain joins TRBV2 to TRBJ1-4, with 7 bases aligning to TRBD1. This CDR3 region has 15 residues. V shed 2 bases and J 5 bases; nucleotides not matched to a gene: 5. Germline-derived CDR1 and CDR2 are SNHLY and FYNNEI. CDR3 residues: CASSERGTVNEKLFF. CDR3 coding DNA: TGTGCCAGCAGTGAACGCGGGACAGTAAATGAAAAACTGTTTTTT.

The chain is built from TRBV4-3 and TRBJ2-7; D unresolved. CDR3 length equals 14 residues. Germline CDR1 and CDR2: LGHNA and YSLEER. V gave up 5 bases and J gave up 0 bases, with 11 bases separating them. The CDR3 is CASSVGWVSYEQYF. Written as DNA, the CDR3 is TGCGCCAGCAGCGTTGGGTGGGTCTCCTACGAGCAGTACTTC.

This sequence joins TRBV6-6 and TRBJ1-5; D uncertain. V lost 2 bases to trimming and J lost 6 bases, with 11 bases between them. CDR3 length: 14 residues. In germline, CDR1 is MNHNY, CDR2 SVGAGI (reference sequence). The CDR3 DNA reads as TGTGCCAGCAGTTACCGGGCCCTGGGTCAGCCCCAGCATTTT. This sequence encodes CASSYRALGQPQHF.